This TCR beta chain comes out of a study of T-cell reconstitution after alpha-beta-depleted transplantation in children. Study-level points and caveats: Several hundred rapidly expanded clones from non-depleted graft cells reportedly supplied alpha-beta T cells about two months post-transplant. Surviving recipient T cells and thymic progenitors underlay high day-60 TCRbeta diversity in some patients.

Notes on this clonotype: As yet, its antigen is unknown.

Preparation of the TCRbeta library involved a method that used unique molecular identifiers. From the PCR reads, TCRdb called clonotypes with MiXCR, one entry per CDR3 protein. Of roughly 300,000 distinct CDR3 sequences listed, 11% are singletons. This TCR was recovered from a male patient aged 2 to 10 who had a stem cell transplant for chronic granulomatous disease, so the T cells may come from the graft donor. The starting material was peripheral blood, obtained 180 days after TCRalphabeta/CD19-depleted stem cell transplant.

The CDR3: CASSQDRGPSGANVLTF. The DNA for the CDR3 is TGCGCCAGCAGTCAGGACAGGGGGCCCTCTGGGGCCAACGTCCTGACTTTC. The chain uses TRBV23-1 and TRBJ2-6; 11 nucleotides line up with TRBD1. TRBV23-1 is sorted into the ORF group, with uncertain function. Trimming took 3 bases from V and 0 from J; bases not matched to a gene: 1. This CDR3 comprises 17 residues.